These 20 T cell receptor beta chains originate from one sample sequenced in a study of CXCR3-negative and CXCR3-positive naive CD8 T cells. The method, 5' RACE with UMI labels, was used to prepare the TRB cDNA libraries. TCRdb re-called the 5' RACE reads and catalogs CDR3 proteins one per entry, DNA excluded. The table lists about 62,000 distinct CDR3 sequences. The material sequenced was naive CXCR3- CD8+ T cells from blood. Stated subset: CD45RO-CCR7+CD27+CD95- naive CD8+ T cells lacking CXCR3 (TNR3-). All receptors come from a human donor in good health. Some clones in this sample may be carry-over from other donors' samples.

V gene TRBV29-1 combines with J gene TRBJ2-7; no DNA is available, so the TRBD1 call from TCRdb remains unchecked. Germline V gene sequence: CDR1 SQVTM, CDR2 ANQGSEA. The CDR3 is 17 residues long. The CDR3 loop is CSVEEELTGIPFYEQYF.

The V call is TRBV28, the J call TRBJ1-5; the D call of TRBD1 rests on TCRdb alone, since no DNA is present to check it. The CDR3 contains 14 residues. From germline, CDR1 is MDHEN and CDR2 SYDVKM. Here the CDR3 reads CASRLTGGNQPQHF.

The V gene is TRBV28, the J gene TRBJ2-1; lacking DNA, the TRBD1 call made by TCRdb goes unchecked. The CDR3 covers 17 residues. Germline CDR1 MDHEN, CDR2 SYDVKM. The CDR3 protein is CASSTITGTGGYNEQFF.

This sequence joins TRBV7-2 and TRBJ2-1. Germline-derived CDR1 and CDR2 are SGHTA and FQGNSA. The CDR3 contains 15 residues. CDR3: CASSWDRGSYNEQFF.

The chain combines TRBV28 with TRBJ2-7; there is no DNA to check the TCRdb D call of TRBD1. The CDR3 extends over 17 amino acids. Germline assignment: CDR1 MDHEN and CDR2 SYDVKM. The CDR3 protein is CASSLSPGGQGVYEQYF. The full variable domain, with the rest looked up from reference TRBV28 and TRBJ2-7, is DVKVTQSSRYLVKRTGEKVFLECVQDMDHENMFWYRQDPGLGLRLIYFSYDVKMKEKGDIPEGYSVSREKKERFSLILESASTNQTSMYLCASSLSPGGQGVYEQYFGPGTRLTVT.

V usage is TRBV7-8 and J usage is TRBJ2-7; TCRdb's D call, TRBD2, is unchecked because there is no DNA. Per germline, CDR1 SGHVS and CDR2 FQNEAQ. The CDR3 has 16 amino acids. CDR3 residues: CASSLVGGLVFDEQYF.

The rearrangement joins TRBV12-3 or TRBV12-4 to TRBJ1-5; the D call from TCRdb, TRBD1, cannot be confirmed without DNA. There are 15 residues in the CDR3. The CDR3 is CASYSGTGGNQPQHF.

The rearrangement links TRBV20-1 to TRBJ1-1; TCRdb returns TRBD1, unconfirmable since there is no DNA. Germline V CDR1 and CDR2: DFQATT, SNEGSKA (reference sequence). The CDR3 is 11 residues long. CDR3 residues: CSARGPTEAFF.

The CDR3 sequence: CASSSPGYEQYF. The rearrangement links TRBV28 to TRBJ2-7; TCRdb's assignment of TRBD1 cannot be checked, as there is no DNA. This CDR3 has 12 amino acids. CDR1 is MDHEN and CDR2 is SYDVKM in the germline V gene.

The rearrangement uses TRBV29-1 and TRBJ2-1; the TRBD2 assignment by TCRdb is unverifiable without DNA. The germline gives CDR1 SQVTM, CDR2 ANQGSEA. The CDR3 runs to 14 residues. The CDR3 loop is CSVVRLAGHNEQFF.

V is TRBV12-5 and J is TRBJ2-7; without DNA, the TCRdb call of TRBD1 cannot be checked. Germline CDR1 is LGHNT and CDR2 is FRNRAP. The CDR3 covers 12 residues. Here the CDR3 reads CASGLAGNEQYF.

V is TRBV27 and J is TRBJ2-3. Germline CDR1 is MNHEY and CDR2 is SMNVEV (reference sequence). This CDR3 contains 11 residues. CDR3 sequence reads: CASSFLDTQYF.

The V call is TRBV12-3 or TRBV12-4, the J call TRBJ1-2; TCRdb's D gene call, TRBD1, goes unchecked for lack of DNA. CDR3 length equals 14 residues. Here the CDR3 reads CASSGEGPDGRYTF.

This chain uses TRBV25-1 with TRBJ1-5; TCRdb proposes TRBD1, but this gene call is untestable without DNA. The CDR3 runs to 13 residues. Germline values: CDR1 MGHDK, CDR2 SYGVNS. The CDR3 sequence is CASRLGDNQPQHF.

The CDR3 loop is CASRMDYSYEQYF. The chain has TRBV28 and TRBJ2-7; TCRdb selects TRBD2, and the lack of DNA leaves this call unchecked. CDR1 is MDHEN, CDR2 SYDVKM, per germline. The CDR3 extends over 13 amino acids.

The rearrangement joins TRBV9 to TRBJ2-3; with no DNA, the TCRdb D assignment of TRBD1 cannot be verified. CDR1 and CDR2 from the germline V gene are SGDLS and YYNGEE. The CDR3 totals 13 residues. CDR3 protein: CASSTPLSDTQYF.

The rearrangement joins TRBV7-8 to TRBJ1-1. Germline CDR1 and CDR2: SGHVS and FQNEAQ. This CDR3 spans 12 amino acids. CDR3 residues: CASSLGSTEAFF.

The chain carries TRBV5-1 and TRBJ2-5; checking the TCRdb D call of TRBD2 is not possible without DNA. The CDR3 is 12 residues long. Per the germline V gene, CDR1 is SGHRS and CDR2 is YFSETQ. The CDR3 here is CASSGLQETQYF.

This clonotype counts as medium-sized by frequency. The CDR3 sequence: CASSQDYSGSEQFF. The J gene is TRBJ2-1, the V gene TRBV7-6; without DNA, the TCRdb call of TRBD2 cannot be checked. The germline gives CDR1 SGHVS, CDR2 FNYEAQ. This CDR3 is built from 14 residues.

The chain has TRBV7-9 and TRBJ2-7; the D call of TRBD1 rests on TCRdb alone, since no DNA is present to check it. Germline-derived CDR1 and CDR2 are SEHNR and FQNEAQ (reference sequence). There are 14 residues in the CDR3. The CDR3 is CASSPGLTSYEQYF. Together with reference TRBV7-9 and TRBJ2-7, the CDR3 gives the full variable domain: DTGVSQNPRHKITKRGQNVTFRCDPISEHNRLYWYRQTLGQGPEFLTYFQNEAQLEKSRLLSDRFSAERPKGSFSTLEIQRTEQGDSAMYLCASSPGLTSYEQYFGPGTRLTVT.